Sequencing of this TCR beta chain was carried out in a study of cytomegalovirus exposure and HLA in healthy donors. Assay: immunoSEQ multiplex PCR; the TCRdb copy retains only in-frame clones and omits some. The sample records some 310,000 clones, around 90% being singletons. Study results and limitations: It was found in a later analysis that first-cohort TCR clusters tended to co-occur in the 100 to 150 validation repertoires.

Germline V gene lookup returns CDR1 ENHRY and CDR2 SYGVKD. This CDR3 is built from 13 residues. The V and J ends lost 8 bases and 8 bases respectively, with 18 bases between them. About this clone: Its antigen is not known.

The sequencing sample was made of PBMCs. The source is a man aged 25-40 years in good health and CMV-seronegative. This chain uses TRBV10-3 with TRBJ1-2, with D hard to call. As DNA, the CDR3 is TGTGCCATCGGAGACGGAGCGTTTACAGGCTACACCTTC. It translates to CAIGDGAFTGYTF.